This is a list of T cell receptor beta chains from one sample in a study of shared clonotypes between healthy human individuals. Produced via immunoSEQ multiplex PCR; TCRdb's table is partial and in-frame only. The sample lists 2 million to 3 million clones, 93% seen once, with roughly 0.36% in the top ten. The material sequenced was naive CD4+ T cells from PBMCs. These receptors originate from a man between 18 and 35 years old in good health. Some clones in this sample may be carry-over from other donors' samples. CDR3s include the opening cysteine and the closing phenylalanine or tryptophan. Each record gives: V gene, D gene, clone size, J gene, CDR3 protein, CDR3 DNA. A D gene is named only where the DNA matches it firmly. The size of a clone is reported for some rows only, either as once, few or many, or as a class for expanded clones.

TRBV19,NA,NA,TRBJ2-4,CACGERRAKNIQYF,TGTGCCTGCGGGGAAAGGCGGGCCAAAAACATTCAGTACTTC
TRBV19,NA,NA,TRBJ1-1,CASSIGTRNTEAFF,TGTGCCAGTAGTATTGGGACAAGAAACACTGAAGCTTTCTTT
TRBV5-6,NA,few,TRBJ1-2,CASSLASRRSYGYTF,TGTGCCAGCAGCTTGGCCTCCAGACGGAGCTATGGCTACACCTTC
TRBV25-1,TRBD2,NA,TRBJ2-2,CAGSLAGSNTGELFF,TGTGCCGGCAGTCTAGCGGGTTCGAACACCGGGGAGCTGTTTTTT
TRBV6-1,NA,NA,TRBJ2-7,CASRDWRFEQYF,TGTGCCAGCAGGGACTGGAGATTCGAGCAGTACTTC
TRBV7-7,NA,NA,TRBJ2-5,CASSPRSSPETQYF,TGTGCCAGCAGCCCACGCTCGTCGCCGGAGACCCAGTACTTC
TRBV11-3,NA,NA,TRBJ2-7,CASSLGPAYEQYF,TGTGCCAGCAGCTTAGGGCCCGCTTACGAGCAGTACTTC
TRBV18,TRBD2,NA,TRBJ2-3,CASSPTSGSTDTQYF,TGTGCCAGCTCACCAACTAGCGGAAGCACAGATACGCAGTATTTT
TRBV2,NA,NA,TRBJ1-2,CASRRLFNGLGYTF,TGTGCCAGCAGACGACTTTTCAATGGTCTGGGCTACACCTTC
TRBV11-1,TRBD2,NA,TRBJ2-5,CASSLEAGRGETQYF,TGTGCCAGCAGCTTAGAGGCAGGGAGGGGAGAGACCCAGTACTTC
TRBV28,TRBD2,NA,TRBJ2-5,CASSRGLAGVETQYF,TGTGCCAGCAGCCGCGGACTAGCGGGAGTAGAGACCCAGTACTTC
TRBV6-6,NA,NA,TRBJ2-1,CASSYPLDEQFF,TGTGCCAGCAGTTACCCCCTCGATGAGCAGTTCTTC
TRBV27,NA,NA,TRBJ1-5,CASSWRGGNQPQHF,TGTGCCAGCAGTTGGAGAGGGGGCAATCAGCCCCAGCATTTT
TRBV28,NA,NA,TRBJ2-1,CASSFSGAYNEQFF,TGTGCCAGCAGTTTCTCGGGAGCCTACAATGAGCAGTTCTTC
TRBV6-6,NA,once,TRBJ2-3,CASTMGENTQYF,TGTGCCAGCACCATGGGGGAAAATACGCAGTATTTT
TRBV6-6,NA,NA,TRBJ2-2,CASSDWGRGTGELFF,TGTGCCAGCAGTGATTGGGGGCGAGGGACCGGGGAGCTGTTTTTT
TRBV28,NA,NA,TRBJ2-7,CASSPVPTHEQYF,TGTGCCAGCAGTCCCGTGCCTACCCACGAGCAGTACTTC
TRBV7-9,TRBD1,NA,TRBJ2-7,CASSLGTGGRGEQYF,TGTGCCAGCAGCTTAGGGACAGGGGGAAGAGGCGAGCAGTACTTC
TRBV5-1,NA,NA,TRBJ2-4,CASSLVSTAKNIQYF,TGCGCCAGCAGCTTGGTGTCGACAGCCAAAAACATTCAGTACTTC
TRBV28,TRBD2,once,TRBJ2-3,CASSLAGGPGDTQYF,TGTGCCAGCAGTTTAGCGGGAGGGCCAGGAGATACGCAGTATTTT
TRBV2,NA,NA,TRBJ2-1,CASSEGGAGNEQFF,TGTGCCAGCAGTGAAGGGGGGGCTGGAAATGAGCAGTTCTTC
TRBV20-1,NA,NA,TRBJ2-5,CSARRTETQYF,TGCAGTGCTCGTCGAACCGAGACCCAGTACTTC
TRBV6-5,TRBD2,NA,TRBJ2-7,CASSYGLALTYEQYF,TGTGCCAGCAGTTACGGACTAGCGCTGACCTACGAGCAGTACTTC
TRBV2,NA,few,TRBJ1-1,CASSERSALNTEAFF,TGTGCCAGCAGTGAAAGGTCAGCCTTGAACACTGAAGCTTTCTTT
TRBV4-2,NA,once,TRBJ2-5,CASSPGGPQETQYF,TGTGCCAGCAGCCCCGGCGGTCCACAAGAGACCCAGTACTTC
TRBV4-2,TRBD2,NA,TRBJ2-1,CASSQAGRENNEQFF,TGTGCCAGCAGCCAAGCGGGGCGGGAGAACAATGAGCAGTTCTTC
TRBV5-1,TRBD1,NA,TRBJ1-2,CASSSGLTGGGGYTF,TGCGCCAGCAGCTCGGGGCTTACAGGGGGCGGTGGCTACACCTTC
TRBV18,TRBD2,NA,TRBJ2-1,CASSPSLLAGGEQFF,TGTGCCAGCTCACCATCTTTATTAGCGGGAGGTGAGCAGTTCTTC
TRBV28,TRBD2,NA,TRBJ2-2,CATFLAGTPANTGELFF,TGTGCCACATTCTTAGCGGGAACCCCGGCGAACACCGGGGAGCTGTTTTTT
TRBV11-2,TRBD2,once,TRBJ2-3,CASRSAGEGDTQYF,TGTGCCAGCAGATCCGCGGGGGAGGGGGATACGCAGTATTTT
TRBV29-1,NA,NA,TRBJ2-6,CSVGRTGANVLTF,TGCAGCGTTGGGCGCACTGGGGCCAACGTCCTGACTTTC
TRBV15,TRBD1,NA,TRBJ1-2,CATSKRQGGLSYGYTF,TGTGCCACCAGCAAAAGACAGGGTGGATTGAGCTATGGCTACACCTTC
TRBV5-6,TRBD1,once,TRBJ2-1,CASSLVGQPYNEQFF,TGTGCCAGCAGCTTGGTGGGACAGCCTTACAATGAGCAGTTCTTC
TRBV30,NA,NA,TRBJ2-7,CAWMSPGSPEQYF,TGTGCCTGGATGTCCCCAGGGTCCCCCGAGCAGTACTTC
TRBV9,TRBD1,few,TRBJ1-2,CASSGPGQGYGYTF,TGTGCCAGCAGCGGACCGGGACAGGGCTATGGCTACACCTTC
TRBV28,TRBD2,NA,TRBJ2-7,CASSLGGSDPHEQYF,TGTGCCAGCAGTTTGGGCGGGAGTGATCCCCACGAGCAGTACTTC
TRBV5-1,NA,NA,TRBJ2-2,CASGSGPGTGELFF,TGCGCCAGCGGTAGCGGCCCTGGGACCGGGGAGCTGTTTTTT
TRBV25-1,NA,NA,TRBJ1-4,CASSTRLGATNEKLFF,TGTGCCAGCAGTACACGACTGGGGGCAACTAATGAAAAACTGTTTTTT
TRBV27,NA,NA,TRBJ1-1,CASSFRAKNTEAFF,TGTGCCAGCAGTTTTAGGGCAAAGAACACTGAAGCTTTCTTT
TRBV30,NA,NA,TRBJ1-6,CAWTQTQGAANSPLHF,TGTGCCTGGACCCAAACGCAGGGAGCAGCCAATTCACCCCTCCACTTT
TRBV16,NA,NA,TRBJ1-5,CASSQGLGNQPQHF,TGTGCCAGCAGCCAAGGGCTGGGCAATCAGCCCCAGCATTTT
TRBV5-1,TRBD2,NA,TRBJ2-1,CASTFSGTSGIHEQFF,TGCGCCAGCACCTTCTCAGGGACTAGCGGGATACATGAGCAGTTCTTC
TRBV19,NA,NA,TRBJ2-5,CASRINRDSRETQYF,TGTGCCAGTAGGATCAACAGGGACTCCAGGGAGACCCAGTACTTC
TRBV9,TRBD2,NA,TRBJ2-7,CASSATPLAQQYF,TGTGCCAGCAGCGCGACCCCACTAGCGCAGCAGTACTTC
TRBV9,TRBD2,NA,TRBJ2-3,CASSNTSGGTDTQYF,TGTGCCAGCAGTAACACTAGCGGGGGCACAGATACGCAGTATTTT
TRBV5-6,NA,NA,TRBJ1-1,CASTSWGRRGAGTEAFF,TGTGCCAGCACTTCCTGGGGCAGACGAGGGGCGGGCACTGAAGCTTTCTTT
TRBV7-9,NA,once,TRBJ1-1,CASSFFASATTEAFF,TGTGCCAGCAGCTTCTTTGCGTCGGCGACCACTGAAGCTTTCTTT
TRBV6-5,NA,NA,TRBJ1-5,CASSYSGVYQPQHF,TGTGCCAGCAGTTACTCAGGGGTTTATCAGCCCCAGCATTTT
TRBV5-4,TRBD2,NA,TRBJ2-5,CASSDGTSGTQETQYF,TGTGCCAGCAGCGACGGGACTAGCGGGACACAAGAGACCCAGTACTTC
TRBV6-5,NA,NA,TRBJ1-5,CASSPREAGNQPQHF,TGTGCCAGCAGCCCCAGAGAAGCCGGCAATCAGCCCCAGCATTTT
TRBV30,NA,NA,TRBJ1-1,CAWSVYPGKAFF,TGTGCCTGGAGTGTATACCCAGGGAAGGCTTTCTTT
TRBV7-6,NA,NA,TRBJ2-6,CASSYGFSGANVLTF,TGTGCCAGCAGCTACGGGTTTTCTGGGGCCAACGTCCTGACTTTC
TRBV18,NA,few,TRBJ1-5,CASSPTTSNQPQHF,TGTGCCAGCTCACCGACAACCAGCAATCAGCCCCAGCATTTT
TRBV5-1,NA,NA,TRBJ2-7,CASSLSTDSYEQYF,TGCGCCAGCAGCTTATCGACCGACTCCTACGAGCAGTACTTC
TRBV10-3,NA,NA,TRBJ1-5,CAISPHTGEGGSNQPQHF,TGTGCCATCAGCCCTCATACCGGGGAAGGTGGAAGCAATCAGCCCCAGCATTTT
TRBV28,NA,few,TRBJ1-1,CASSHNTEAFF,TGTGCCAGCAGCCATAACACTGAAGCTTTCTTT
TRBV5-1,NA,once,TRBJ2-5,CASSLETGVGQETQYF,TGCGCCAGCAGCTTGGAGACAGGAGTGGGACAAGAGACCCAGTACTTC